Listed below are T cell receptor beta chains from one sample, sequenced in a study of T cell repertoires in ileal Crohn's disease. TCRdb's copy holds only in-frame clones and misses some; the assay was immunoSEQ multiplex PCR. The data show more than 9,000 clones, around 81% seen once. The sequenced sample consisted of ileal tissue. All receptors come from an adult with Crohn's disease. Each CDR3 is given with its conserved first and last residue. A D gene is named only where the DNA matches it firmly. Expanded clones get a size class; other rows say once, few or many, or leave the size out.

V gene	clone size	D gene	J gene	CDR3 DNA	CDR3 protein
TRBV2	-	-	TRBJ2-7	TGTGCCAGCAGTGCCAGGTACGAGCAGTACTTC	CASSARYEQYF
TRBV19	-	TRBD1	TRBJ1-3	TGTGCCAGTAGGGGCAGGACAGGGGTCGGAAACACCATATATTTT	CASRGRTGVGNTIYF
TRBV5-1	-	TRBD1	TRBJ1-4	TGCGCCAGCAGCCCGGGGGAGGACAGGGTTAATGAAAAACTGTTTTTT	CASSPGEDRVNEKLFF
TRBV7-8	-	-	TRBJ1-3	TGTGCCAGCAGCTTAGCCAGGGCTTCCTCTGGAAACACCATATATTTT	CASSLARASSGNTIYF
TRBV11-2	few	TRBD1	TRBJ1-2	TGTGCCAGCAGCCGGACAGGGAACTATGGCTACACCTTC	CASSRTGNYGYTF
TRBV5-6	-	-	TRBJ2-3	TGTGCCAGCAGCTCAGGGAGGCGGGCTGATACGCAGTATTTT	CASSSGRRADTQYF
TRBV18	-	-	TRBJ1-1	TGTGCCAGCTCACCTCAACAGGATTCAAACACTGAAGCTTTCTTT	CASSPQQDSNTEAFF
TRBV28	-	TRBD2	TRBJ2-6	TGTGCCAGCAGTTTCAACCCAGGCGGGGGATCCGGGGCCAACGTCCTGACTTTC	CASSFNPGGGSGANVLTF
TRBV1	-	-	TRBJ1-2	TGCACCAGCAGCCCTCAACTTGGACAGCGAGCTAACTATGGCTACACCTTC	CTSSPQLGQRANYGYTF
TRBV7-7	-	TRBD2	TRBJ2-3	TGTGCTAGCAGCTTAGCAAGGGAGAGCGGGAGGGCGGGAGATACGCAGTATTTT	CASSLARESGRAGDTQYF
TRBV4-1	-	-	TRBJ1-1	TGCGCCAGCAGCCAAAACCCGAGGGTTGAAGCTTTCTTT	CASSQNPRVEAFF
TRBV25-1	few	-	TRBJ1-3	TGTGCCAGCAGTGATAGGGGCAACACCATATATTTT	CASSDRGNTIYF
TRBV27	-	TRBD1	TRBJ1-1	TGTGCCAGCAGAAAAAATGACAGGGTGTGGACTGAAGCTTTCTTT	CASRKNDRVWTEAFF
TRBV6-1	-	-	TRBJ1-1	TGTGCCAGCAGTGGTACAAAGAAATACACTGAAGCTTTCTTT	CASSGTKKYTEAFF
TRBV2	-	TRBD1	TRBJ2-3	TGTGCCAGCAGCCGAGACAGGGGGCTTGGAGATACGCAGTATTTT	CASSRDRGLGDTQYF
TRBV11-3	-	-	TRBJ2-7	TGTGCCAGCAGCACAGAACCCCTCCTCGCCTACGAGCAGTACTTC	CASSTEPLLAYEQYF
TRBV7-9	-	-	TRBJ2-1	TGTGCCAGCAGTTTTCAGGCCGACAATGAGCAGTTCTTC	CASSFQADNEQFF
TRBV7-7	-	-	TRBJ2-2	TGTGCTAGCAGCCCGGCGGGCCGGGGAGAGCTGTTTTTT	CASSPAGRGELFF
TRBV11-2	few	TRBD1	TRBJ2-7	TGTGCCAGCAGCTCGACAGGGTTCCTCTACGAGCAGTACTTC	CASSSTGFLYEQYF
TRBV5-4	-	-	TRBJ2-1	TGTGCCAGCAGAGAGGACAGCCACAATGAGCAGTTCTTC	CASREDSHNEQFF
TRBV4-2	-	-	TRBJ1-2	TGTGCCAGCAGCCAAGAGGGGCACAGTGTTAACTATGGCTACACCTTC	CASSQEGHSVNYGYTF